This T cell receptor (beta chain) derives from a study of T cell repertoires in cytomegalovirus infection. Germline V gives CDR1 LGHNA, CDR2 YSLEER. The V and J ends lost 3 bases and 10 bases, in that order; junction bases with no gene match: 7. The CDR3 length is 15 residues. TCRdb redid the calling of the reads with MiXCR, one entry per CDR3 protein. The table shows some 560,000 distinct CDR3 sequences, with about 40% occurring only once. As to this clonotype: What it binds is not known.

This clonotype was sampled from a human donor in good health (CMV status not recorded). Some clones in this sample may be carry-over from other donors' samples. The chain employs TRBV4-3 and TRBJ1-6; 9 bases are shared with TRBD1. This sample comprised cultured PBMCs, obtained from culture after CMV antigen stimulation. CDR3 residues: CASSHVGQGGSPLHF. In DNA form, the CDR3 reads TGCGCCAGCAGCCACGTGGGACAGGGAGGATCACCCCTCCACTTT.